What follows are 13 T cell receptor beta chains derived from one specimen sequenced in a study of beta chain features in type 1 diabetes. All of the isolated RNA was reverse transcribed, so expressed TCRB transcripts were sequenced. Produced via immunoSEQ multiplex PCR; TCRdb's table is partial and in-frame only. Of hundreds of thousands of clones in the sample, roughly 14% were seen once. Material: naive CD4+ T cells from blood. The receptor set was obtained from a man aged 25-45 years in good health.

In the case of this clone: Other DNA variants within this sample encode the same CDR3. The chain recombines TRBV19 with TRBJ2-5; D gene unclear. V lost 6 bases, J lost 1 base, and 3 bases lay in between. The CDR3 contains 11 residues. The germline V gene has CDR1 LNHDA and CDR2 SQIVND (reference sequence). The CDR3 protein is CASSTQETQYF. The DNA of the CDR3 is TGTGCCAGTAGCACCCAAGAGACCCAGTACTTC.

The rearrangement links TRBV9 to TRBJ1-4, with TRBD1 as a possible D gene (5 bases). The germline V gene has CDR1 SGDLS and CDR2 YYNGEE. Trimming removed 3 bases from V and 1 base from J, with 10 bases in between. The CDR3 is made up of 15 amino acids. CDR3 region: CASSAKGVTNEKLFF. The CDR3 nucleotides read TGTGCCAGCAGCGCTAAAGGGGTAACTAATGAAAAACTGTTTTTT.

Turning to this clone: Other DNA sequences in the sample encode the same CDR3. The chain links TRBV7-2 to TRBJ2-3, with D maybe TRBD2 (6 bases). The CDR3 consists of 15 residues. Trimming removed 0 bases from V and 2 bases from J, with 9 bases in between. Germline CDR1 is SGHTA and CDR2 is FQGNSA. The CDR3 DNA reads TGTGCCAGCAGCTTAGCGGGGGGACCCACAGATACGCAGTATTTT. Residues: CASSLAGGPTDTQYF.

This chain uses TRBV6-5 with TRBJ2-7; D is ambiguous. Germline loops: CDR1 MNHEY, CDR2 SVGAGI. The CDR3 sequence is 13 residues long. Trimming left V 0 bases short and J 3 bases short, with 6 bases between. CDR3 in amino acids: CASSYSAGYEQYF. CDR3 DNA: TGTGCCAGCAGTTACTCCGCCGGCTACGAGCAGTACTTC.

The genes are TRBV4-3 and TRBJ2-7; TRBD2 agrees at 7 bases. With 1 base clipped from V and 3 bases from J, the junction kept 3 bases outside the gene matches. CDR1 is LGHNA, CDR2 YSLEER, per germline. The CDR3 totals 14 residues. This CDR3 reads CASSQGGEGYEQYF. DNA for the CDR3: TGCGCCAGCAGCCAAGGGGGGGAGGGCTACGAGCAGTACTTC.

The CDR3 nucleotides read TGTGCCAGCAGCACCAACTCAGGGGGTGTGCAGTACTTC. Its translation: CASSTNSGGVQYF. This chain links TRBV7-2 with TRBJ2-7; TRBD1 matches at 7 bases. Germline V gives CDR1 SGHTA, CDR2 FQGNSA. CDR3 length: 13 residues. V gave up 5 bases and J gave up 9 bases; unmatched junction bases: 10.

The chain employs TRBV9 and TRBJ2-5; D possibly corresponds to TRBD1 (7 bases). The germline V gene has CDR1 SGDLS and CDR2 YYNGEE. This CDR3 is 15 amino acids long. V shed 0 bases and J shed 4 bases, with 13 bases lying between them. DNA of the CDR3: TGTGCCAGCAGCGTAGCGGCCCAGGGGGGAGAGACCCAGTACTTC. Translating gives CASSVAAQGGETQYF.

This clone was observed a handful of times. The V and J genes are TRBV14 and TRBJ2-5; 13 bases match TRBD2. The CDR3 is 16 amino acids. Trimming at V came to 10 bases and at J to 4 bases, leaving 12 bases not matched to a gene. Looked up from germline, CDR1 is SGHDN and CDR2 is FVKESK. CDR3 in amino acids: CATSPGTSGTRETQYF. The CDR3 nucleotides are TGTGCCACCTCGCCAGGGACTAGCGGGACTCGAGAGACCCAGTACTTC. Based on the CDR3 plus reference TRBV14 and TRBJ2-5, the full variable domain is EAGVTQFPSHSVIEKGQTVTLRCDPISGHDNLYWYRRVMGKEIKFLLHFVKESKQDESGMPNNRFLAERTGGTYSTLKVQPAELEDSGVYFCATSPGTSGTRETQYFGPGTRLLVL.

The rearrangement uses TRBV11-2 and TRBJ2-5; D might be TRBD1 (6 bases). CDR1 and CDR2 (germline): SGHAT, FQNNGV. The CDR3 is 13 amino acids. Between the trimmed V and J ends, which lost 6 bases and 2 bases, there was a span of 10 bases. For the CDR3, the DNA is TGTGCCAGCAGTCGACAGGTACAAGAGACCCAGTACTTC. Translated: CASSRQVQETQYF.

This chain links TRBV9 with TRBJ2-4; D gene ambiguous. Germline CDR1 SGDLS, CDR2 YYNGEE. This CDR3 is 14 amino acids long. V was trimmed by 0 bases and J by 6 bases, leaving 10 bases between them. CDR3 DNA: TGTGCCAGCAGCGTAGATGTGTTGGGAAACATTCAGTACTTC. Residues: CASSVDVLGNIQYF. The full variable domain, rest sourced from reference TRBV9 and TRBJ2-4, is DSGVTQTPKHLITATGQRVTLRCSPRSGDLSVYWYQQSLDQGLQFLIQYYNGEERAKGNILERFSAQQFPDLHSELNLSSLELGDSALYFCASSVDVLGNIQYFGAGTRLSVL.

The chain combines TRBV6-1 with TRBJ1-4; D not resolved. Germline values: CDR1 MNHNS, CDR2 SASEGT. The CDR3 extends over 15 amino acids. Trimming took 6 bases from V and 4 from J, leaving 15 bases between them. This CDR3 reads CASRTTGGVNEKLFF. The CDR3 DNA sequence: TGTGCCAGCAGGACGACCGGAGGAGTTAATGAAAAACTGTTTTTT.

This clone was counted a few times. The V call is TRBV7-2, the J call TRBJ2-7, with a possible D match to TRBD2 (6 bases). CDR1 and CDR2 from the germline V gene are SGHTA and FQGNSA. CDR3 length: 12 amino acids. V gave up 6 bases and J gave up 7 bases, with 13 bases separating them. This CDR3 is CASRASVGEQYF. The CDR3 region has the DNA TGTGCCAGCAGGGCTAGCGTGGGGGAGCAGTACTTC. The full variable domain, in which reference TRBV7-2 and TRBJ2-7 provide the parts outside the CDR3, is GAGVSQSPSNKVTEKGKDVELRCDPISGHTALYWYRQSLGQGLEFLIYFQGNSAPDKSGLPSDRFSAERTGGSVSTLTIQRTQQEDSAVYLCASRASVGEQYFGPGTRLTVT.

This chain uses TRBV30 with TRBJ2-2, with D unresolved. V dropped 2 bases and J dropped 1 base, with 5 bases sitting between them. Germline loops: CDR1 GTSNPN, CDR2 SVGIG (reference sequence). The CDR3 length is 13 residues. The CDR3 spells CAWSRLNTGELFF. DNA for the CDR3: TGTGCCTGGAGTCGGTTGAACACCGGGGAGCTGTTTTTT.